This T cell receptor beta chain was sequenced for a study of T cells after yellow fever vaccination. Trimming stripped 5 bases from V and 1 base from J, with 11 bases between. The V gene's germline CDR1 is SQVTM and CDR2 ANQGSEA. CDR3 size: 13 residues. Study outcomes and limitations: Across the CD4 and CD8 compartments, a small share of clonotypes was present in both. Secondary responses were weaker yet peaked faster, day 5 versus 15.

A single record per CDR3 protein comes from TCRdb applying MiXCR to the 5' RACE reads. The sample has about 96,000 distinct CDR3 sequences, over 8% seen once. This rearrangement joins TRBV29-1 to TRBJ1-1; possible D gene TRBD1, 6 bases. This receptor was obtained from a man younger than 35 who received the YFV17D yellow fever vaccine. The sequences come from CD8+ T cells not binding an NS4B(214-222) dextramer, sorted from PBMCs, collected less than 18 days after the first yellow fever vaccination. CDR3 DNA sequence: TGCAGCGTTACCGGGACACAGAACACTGAAGCTTTCTTT. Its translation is CSVTGTQNTEAFF.